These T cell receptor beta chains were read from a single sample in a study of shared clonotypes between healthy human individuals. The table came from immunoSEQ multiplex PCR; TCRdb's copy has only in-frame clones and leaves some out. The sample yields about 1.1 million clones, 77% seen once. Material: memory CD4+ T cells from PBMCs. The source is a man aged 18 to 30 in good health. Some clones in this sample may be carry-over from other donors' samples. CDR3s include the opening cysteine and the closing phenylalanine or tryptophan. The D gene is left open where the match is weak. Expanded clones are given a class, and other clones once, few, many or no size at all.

cdr3_nt: TGTGCCAGCAGCTTGTACGGACAACCAACGGGCGAGCAGTACTTC; cdr3_aa: CASSLYGQPTGEQYF; j_call: TRBJ2-7; clone_size: .; d_call: .; v_call: TRBV5-5
cdr3_nt: TGTGCCAGCAGCCCGGGACAGAACAGGTTGGAGACCCAGTACTTC; cdr3_aa: CASSPGQNRLETQYF; j_call: TRBJ2-5; clone_size: .; d_call: TRBD1; v_call: TRBV5-6
cdr3_nt: TGTGCCAGCAGCTTAGCGGTTTTGGAGGGAAGTGAGCAGTTCTTC; cdr3_aa: CASSLAVLEGSEQFF; j_call: TRBJ2-1; clone_size: many; d_call: .; v_call: TRBV7-9
cdr3_nt: TGTGCCACCGGGCCGTCGGGGGGCCAAGAGACCCAGTACTTC; cdr3_aa: CATGPSGGQETQYF; j_call: TRBJ2-5; clone_size: .; d_call: TRBD2; v_call: TRBV27
cdr3_nt: TGTGTCACCAGCAGAGATCCCACAGATACGCAGTATTTT; cdr3_aa: CVTSRDPTDTQYF; j_call: TRBJ2-3; clone_size: .; d_call: .; v_call: TRBV15
cdr3_nt: TGTGCCAGCAGCAAAGACAGGGGCGACCAAGAGACCCAGTACTTC; cdr3_aa: CASSKDRGDQETQYF; j_call: TRBJ2-5; clone_size: .; d_call: TRBD1; v_call: TRBV5-6
cdr3_nt: TGTGCCAGTGGGACAGGGGACACCGGGGAGCTGTTTTTT; cdr3_aa: CASGTGDTGELFF; j_call: TRBJ2-2; clone_size: .; d_call: TRBD1; v_call: TRBV10-3
cdr3_nt: TGTGCCAGCAGTACCCTGACAGGTGTGGGGACTGAAGCTTTCTTT; cdr3_aa: CASSTLTGVGTEAFF; j_call: TRBJ1-1; clone_size: .; d_call: .; v_call: TRBV28
cdr3_nt: TGTGCCACCAGATCGGGGGGGAGCTCCTACGAGCAGTACTTC; cdr3_aa: CATRSGGSSYEQYF; j_call: TRBJ2-7; clone_size: .; d_call: TRBD2; v_call: TRBV15
cdr3_nt: TGTGCCAGCAGCCAGGACAGGGGTTTGGGGGAGACCCAGTACTTC; cdr3_aa: CASSQDRGLGETQYF; j_call: TRBJ2-5; clone_size: .; d_call: TRBD1; v_call: TRBV2
cdr3_nt: TGCGCCAGCAGCTTGGCGGGGACCCTAGCCAGGGCTTTCTTT; cdr3_aa: CASSLAGTLARAFF; j_call: TRBJ1-1; clone_size: .; d_call: .; v_call: TRBV5-1
cdr3_nt: TGTGCCAGCAGCGTAGGATTAGGAGAAAAACTGTTTTTT; cdr3_aa: CASSVGLGEKLFF; j_call: TRBJ1-4; clone_size: many; d_call: .; v_call: TRBV9
cdr3_nt: TGTGCCAGCTCACCGGGTGGGGGGGTCCAGCCCCAGCATTTT; cdr3_aa: CASSPGGGVQPQHF; j_call: TRBJ1-5; clone_size: once; d_call: .; v_call: TRBV18
cdr3_nt: TGCGCCAGCAGCGACCGGGACCTATCCTACGAGCAGTACTTC; cdr3_aa: CASSDRDLSYEQYF; j_call: TRBJ2-7; clone_size: .; d_call: .; v_call: TRBV4-1
cdr3_nt: TGTGCCAGCACCGGTGGAGGGGGCGGATTAAATGAGCAGTTCTTC; cdr3_aa: CASTGGGGGLNEQFF; j_call: TRBJ2-1; clone_size: .; d_call: .; v_call: TRBV2
cdr3_nt: TGTGCCAGCAGTCACACCCCCGGGACTAGCGGGAGGTTCACCGGGGAGCTGTTTTTT; cdr3_aa: CASSHTPGTSGRFTGELFF; j_call: TRBJ2-2; clone_size: .; d_call: TRBD2; v_call: TRBV7-9
cdr3_nt: TGTGCCAGCAGCCGGGACAGCGGGAGGGTTTATGTCTATCAGCCCCAGCATTTT; cdr3_aa: CASSRDSGRVYVYQPQHF; j_call: TRBJ1-5; clone_size: .; d_call: TRBD1; v_call: TRBV6-4
cdr3_nt: TGTGCCAGCGGTGCGGGACAGGGTGGGAGGCCTAATGGCTACACCTTC; cdr3_aa: CASGAGQGGRPNGYTF; j_call: TRBJ1-2; clone_size: .; d_call: TRBD1; v_call: TRBV27
cdr3_nt: TGTGCCAGCGGGTCAGGGGCAATGAACACTGAAGCTTTCTTT; cdr3_aa: CASGSGAMNTEAFF; j_call: TRBJ1-1; clone_size: .; d_call: .; v_call: TRBV28
cdr3_nt: TGTGCCAGCAGCATAAGCTTAAATCAAGAGACCCAGTACTTC; cdr3_aa: CASSISLNQETQYF; j_call: TRBJ2-5; clone_size: .; d_call: .; v_call: TRBV7-2
cdr3_nt: TGCGCCAGCAGCTTGCGGGGACAGGCAACTAATGAAAAACTGTTTTTT; cdr3_aa: CASSLRGQATNEKLFF; j_call: TRBJ1-4; clone_size: once; d_call: TRBD1; v_call: TRBV5-1
cdr3_nt: TGCGCCAGCAGCTTGGGCGTTAGCGGATCGAACACCGGGGAGCTGTTTTTT; cdr3_aa: CASSLGVSGSNTGELFF; j_call: TRBJ2-2; clone_size: .; d_call: .; v_call: TRBV5-1
cdr3_nt: TGTGCCAGCAGACGACAGGGCTACAATTCACCCCTCCACTTT; cdr3_aa: CASRRQGYNSPLHF; j_call: TRBJ1-6; clone_size: once; d_call: TRBD1; v_call: TRBV7-2
cdr3_nt: TGTGCCTGGACCGGGGGGGGGAATCAGCCCCAGCATTTT; cdr3_aa: CAWTGGGNQPQHF; j_call: TRBJ1-5; clone_size: .; d_call: .; v_call: TRBV30
cdr3_nt: TGTGCCAGTAGTATAAGAATGGACAGGGGGTTTGAAGCTTTCTTT; cdr3_aa: CASSIRMDRGFEAFF; j_call: TRBJ1-1; clone_size: .; d_call: TRBD1; v_call: TRBV19
cdr3_nt: TGTGCCAGCAGCCCCACCCCAGATACGCAGTATTTT; cdr3_aa: CASSPTPDTQYF; j_call: TRBJ2-3; clone_size: .; d_call: .; v_call: TRBV5-4
cdr3_nt: TGTGCAAAAGGGGGGGCAGGTCGTAGTGAGCAGTTCTTC; cdr3_aa: CAKGGAGRSEQFF; j_call: TRBJ2-1; clone_size: .; d_call: .; v_call: TRBV2
cdr3_nt: TGCGCCAGCAGGCTAGGACAGGGGGCTGGGGATACGCAGTATTTT; cdr3_aa: CASRLGQGAGDTQYF; j_call: TRBJ2-3; clone_size: .; d_call: TRBD1; v_call: TRBV5-1
cdr3_nt: TGCGCCAGCTTCGGGGACTCTGCTGTGCAGTACTTC; cdr3_aa: CASFGDSAVQYF; j_call: TRBJ2-7; clone_size: .; d_call: .; v_call: TRBV5-1
cdr3_nt: TGTGCCAGCAGGCCCGGGACAGGGGTCTACGAGCAGTACTTC; cdr3_aa: CASRPGTGVYEQYF; j_call: TRBJ2-7; clone_size: .; d_call: TRBD1; v_call: TRBV27
cdr3_nt: TGCGCCAGCAGCCAAAGGACAGGCGTCCCCCCTTTATACTACGAGCAGTACTTC; cdr3_aa: CASSQRTGVPPLYYEQYF; j_call: TRBJ2-7; clone_size: .; d_call: TRBD1; v_call: TRBV4-1
cdr3_nt: TGTGCCAGCAGTACCGGGACACCCCTCTCCGAGCAGTACTTC; cdr3_aa: CASSTGTPLSEQYF; j_call: TRBJ2-7; clone_size: .; d_call: .; v_call: TRBV6-4
cdr3_nt: TGCGCCAGCAGTAATCAGGGGTCGGGAGAGCAGTACTTC; cdr3_aa: CASSNQGSGEQYF; j_call: TRBJ2-7; clone_size: .; d_call: .; v_call: TRBV5-1
cdr3_nt: TGTGCCAGCTCCCCGACAGGGGAATCCGGCTATGGCTACACCTTC; cdr3_aa: CASSPTGESGYGYTF; j_call: TRBJ1-2; clone_size: .; d_call: TRBD1; v_call: TRBV7-3
cdr3_nt: TGCGCCAGCAGCCAAGTCCCTAGCGGAGCCTACGAGCAGTACTTC; cdr3_aa: CASSQVPSGAYEQYF; j_call: TRBJ2-7; clone_size: .; d_call: TRBD2; v_call: TRBV4-3
cdr3_nt: TGTGCCAGCAGTCCCGGGGCCAGGGGAAACTATGGCTACACCTTC; cdr3_aa: CASSPGARGNYGYTF; j_call: TRBJ1-2; clone_size: .; d_call: .; v_call: TRBV28
cdr3_nt: TGTGCCAGCTCACCACCCGGGGGGCGAGTAGGCACTGAAGCTTTCTTT; cdr3_aa: CASSPPGGRVGTEAFF; j_call: TRBJ1-1; clone_size: .; d_call: .; v_call: TRBV18
cdr3_nt: TGTGCCAGCAGCTTAGGAGCTGCAGGGTCTCCCTACGAGCAGTACTTC; cdr3_aa: CASSLGAAGSPYEQYF; j_call: TRBJ2-7; clone_size: .; d_call: .; v_call: TRBV11-2
cdr3_nt: TGTGCCAGCACTCGCCCGGGACTAGCGGTTCAAGAGACCCAGTACTTC; cdr3_aa: CASTRPGLAVQETQYF; j_call: TRBJ2-5; clone_size: .; d_call: TRBD2; v_call: TRBV7-9
cdr3_nt: TGTGCCAGCAGTTCTCAGGGGACAGCGTACAATGAGCAGTTCTTC; cdr3_aa: CASSSQGTAYNEQFF; j_call: TRBJ2-1; clone_size: .; d_call: TRBD1; v_call: TRBV7-3
cdr3_nt: TGTGCCAGCCAAGCCGGGACAGGGTGGTCACCCCTCCACTTT; cdr3_aa: CASQAGTGWSPLHF; j_call: TRBJ1-6; clone_size: .; d_call: TRBD1; v_call: TRBV25-1
cdr3_nt: TGTGCCAGCAGCTTGGGACAGGGGAGGGGGCCCTATGGCTACACCTTC; cdr3_aa: CASSLGQGRGPYGYTF; j_call: TRBJ1-2; clone_size: .; d_call: TRBD1; v_call: TRBV5-6
cdr3_nt: TGTGCCAGCAGCTCTGTTATGGGCCCGGGGGCGACCGGGGAGCTGTTTTTT; cdr3_aa: CASSSVMGPGATGELFF; j_call: TRBJ2-2; clone_size: once; d_call: .; v_call: TRBV7-2
cdr3_nt: TGTGCCAGCAGCTTTACCGACCGTGTAGGCACTGAAGCTTTCTTT; cdr3_aa: CASSFTDRVGTEAFF; j_call: TRBJ1-1; clone_size: .; d_call: .; v_call: TRBV7-9
cdr3_nt: TGTGCCAGCAGCCCCCTCGGAAGACCAGAGACCCAGTACTTC; cdr3_aa: CASSPLGRPETQYF; j_call: TRBJ2-5; clone_size: once; d_call: .; v_call: TRBV11-1
cdr3_nt: TGTGCCAGCAGCAAAGTACGAGGGACATCCTACGAGCAGTACTTC; cdr3_aa: CASSKVRGTSYEQYF; j_call: TRBJ2-7; clone_size: .; d_call: .; v_call: TRBV21-1
cdr3_nt: TGTGCCAGCAGTTACTCGGACACCATATATTTT; cdr3_aa: CASSYSDTIYF; j_call: TRBJ1-3; clone_size: .; d_call: .; v_call: TRBV6-6
cdr3_nt: TGTGCCAGCCGCGAGACAGGGAGCGAGCAGTACTTC; cdr3_aa: CASRETGSEQYF; j_call: TRBJ2-7; clone_size: few; d_call: TRBD1; v_call: TRBV7-9
cdr3_nt: TGTGCCAGCAGCCAACCGGGACAGGGGGCTTCAGATACGCAGTATTTT; cdr3_aa: CASSQPGQGASDTQYF; j_call: TRBJ2-3; clone_size: .; d_call: TRBD1; v_call: TRBV4-2
cdr3_nt: TGTGCCAGCAGCTTTAGACAGGGGAGGACAGATACGCAGTATTTT; cdr3_aa: CASSFRQGRTDTQYF; j_call: TRBJ2-3; clone_size: .; d_call: TRBD1; v_call: TRBV7-2
cdr3_nt: TGTGCCAGCAGTTTGGGTTTACGTGTAGGGTCGGGTGGGACCCAGTACTTC; cdr3_aa: CASSLGLRVGSGGTQYF; j_call: TRBJ2-5; clone_size: few; d_call: .; v_call: TRBV28